The 15 T cell receptor beta chains in this list originate from one sample, sequenced in a study of vaccination and CD4 T cells after COVID-19. Oncomine TCR Beta short-read sequencing was applied to DNA from cultured CD4+ T cells. TCRdb used MiXCR to reprocess the PCR reads, holding one entry per CDR3 protein. In the table there are several thousand distinct CDR3 sequences, around 64% of which are singletons. These receptors lack a known antigen. Treatment specified: roughly 11-day PBMC culture with coronavirus spike peptide pools or control peptides (ViraFEST assay). Sample: CD4+ T cells from blood, cultured in vitro. These receptors were obtained from a human donor who had recovered from COVID-19.

The gene calls are TRBV30 and TRBJ2-4, with D tentatively TRBD2 (6 bases). Germline CDR1 reads GTSNPN; CDR2 reads SVGIG (reference sequence). Trimming stripped 5 bases from V and 0 bases from J, with 20 bases between. This CDR3 is 17 amino acids long. Here the CDR3 DNA reads TGTGCCTGGTCAGCCGGTGGGGGGTCCTTAGCCAAAAACATTCAGTACTTC. It specifies CAWSAGGGSLAKNIQYF.

The rearrangement joins TRBV7-9 to TRBJ2-5, with a tentative D call TRBD1 (6 bases). This CDR3 has 13 amino acids. Germline V CDR1 and CDR2: SEHNR, FQNEAQ (reference sequence). V shed 8 bases and J shed 2 bases, with 12 bases lying between them. The DNA of the CDR3 is TGTGCCAGCCGACAGGCCAAACAAGAGACCCAGTACTTC. It codes for CASRQAKQETQYF.

This clonotype was observed a handful of times. The chain couples TRBV6-1 to TRBJ1-2, with 8 bases matching TRBD1. This CDR3 region has 15 residues. Germline V gives CDR1 MNHNS, CDR2 SASEGT. After removal of 2 bases from V and 3 bases from J, the junction contained 5 bases not matched to a gene. CDR3 residues: CASSESLTGDYGYTF. CDR3 DNA sequence: TGTGCCAGCAGTGAATCCCTGACAGGGGACTATGGCTACACCTTC.

The rearrangement joins TRBV12-3 or TRBV12-4 to TRBJ1-2; no definite D call. V shed 5 bases and J shed 7 bases, with 11 bases lying between them. The CDR3 spans 12 residues. The CDR3 DNA follows: TGTGCCAGCAGTCCCCGGAACGCTGGCTACACCTTC. Its protein product is CASSPRNAGYTF.

The chain links TRBV6-1 to TRBJ2-3; D remains unclear. This CDR3 comprises 13 residues. V lost 1 base to trimming and J lost 4 bases, with 6 bases between them. Germline lookup yields CDR1 MNHNS and CDR2 SASEGT. CDR3 DNA sequence: TGTGCCAGCAGTGAAGTTGCGGCAGATACGCAGTATTTT. As protein: CASSEVAADTQYF.

V gene TRBV2 combines with J gene TRBJ1-1; TRBD1 matches 8 bases. The CDR3 sequence is 14 residues long. V was clipped by 6 bases and J by 0 bases; unmatched bases: 3. The germline V gene encodes CDR1 SNHLY and CDR2 FYNNEI. The CDR3 DNA sequence: TGTGCCAGCAGAGCAGGGGGCTTGAACACTGAAGCTTTCTTT. Translated, it gives CASRAGGLNTEAFF. The entire variable domain, with the rest obtained from reference TRBV2 and TRBJ1-1, is as follows: EPEVTQTPSHQVTQMGQEVILRCVPISNHLYFYWYRQILGQKVEFLVSFYNNEISEKSEIFDDQFSVERPDGSNFTLKIRSTKLEDSAMYFCASRAGGLNTEAFFGQGTRLTVV.

J is TRBJ2-2 and V is TRBV20-1; TRBD2 aligns across 11 bases. The CDR3 runs 14 residues. CDR1 is DFQATT, CDR2 SNEGSKA, per germline (reference sequence). The V segment lost 6 bases and the J segment 7 bases; nucleotides outside the gene matches: 7. CDR3 region: CSAATSGKHGELFF. The CDR3 coding sequence is TGCAGTGCAGCGACTAGCGGGAAACACGGGGAGCTGTTTTTT.

This clonotype has a handful of counts. DNA of the CDR3: TGTGCCAGCAGCCAAGGACGGGTCTATGGCTACACCTTC. It encodes CASSQGRVYGYTF. The chain links TRBV7-9 to TRBJ1-2; D call uncertain. The germline V and J ends were trimmed by 5 bases and 4 bases, with 11 bases remaining between them. The CDR3 covers 13 residues. Germline assignment: CDR1 SEHNR and CDR2 FQNEAQ (reference sequence).

The gene calls are TRBV6-2 or TRBV6-3 and TRBJ1-1; 8 nucleotides agree with TRBD1. Looked up from germline, CDR1 is MNHEY and CDR2 is SVGEGT. The CDR3 sequence is 17 residues long. The junction had 12 bases not matched to a gene; V was cut back by 6 bases and J by 0 bases. The CDR3 reads CASSLDRGPSMNTEAFF. The DNA for the CDR3 is TGTGCCAGCAGCCTCGACAGGGGACCCTCCATGAACACTGAAGCTTTCTTT.

The rearrangement joins TRBV2 to TRBJ1-1; 7 bases line up with TRBD1. The junction had 8 bases not matched to a gene; V was cut back by 2 bases and J by 5 bases. The germline CDR1 and CDR2 sequences are SNHLY and FYNNEI. The CDR3 runs 15 residues. In DNA form, the CDR3 reads TGTGCCAGCAGTGAATCCCAGGGGGGGAGGACTGAAGCTTTCTTT. It is translated as CASSESQGGRTEAFF.

In this sample, this clonotype turned up a few times. The chain combines TRBV20-1 with TRBJ1-2; D not resolved. V shed 6 bases and J shed 3 bases, with 17 bases lying between them. Germline CDR1 DFQATT, CDR2 SNEGSKA (reference sequence). CDR3 length: 14 residues. The CDR3 reads CSAIPSLRDYGYTF. The CDR3 nucleotides are TGCAGTGCCATACCTTCGTTGCGGGACTATGGCTACACCTTC.

The V call is TRBV7-9, the J call TRBJ1-2, with D possibly TRBD1 on 5 matching bases. Deletions cut 3 bases from V and 3 bases from J, with 17 bases between. The CDR3 consists of 16 residues. Per germline, CDR1 SEHNR and CDR2 FQNEAQ (reference sequence). The CDR3 DNA sequence: TGTGCCAGCAGCTTGGCCGGGGCCTACGGGGACTATGGCTACACCTTC. Its translation is CASSLAGAYGDYGYTF.

The chain employs TRBV7-8 and TRBJ1-1, with no clear D. Germline-derived CDR1 and CDR2 are SGHVS and FQNEAQ. This CDR3 has 14 amino acids. V was pared by 2 bases and J by 2 bases, with 9 bases between. CDR3 amino acids: CASSLLSANTEAFF. In DNA form, the CDR3 reads TGTGCCAGCAGCTTATTATCCGCAAACACTGAAGCTTTCTTT.

This clonotype was recorded a few times. V is TRBV6-5 and J is TRBJ2-5, with unresolved D. V lost 6 bases and J lost 5, with 16 bases in between. From germline, CDR1 is MNHEY and CDR2 SVGAGI. CDR3 length: 14 amino acids. The CDR3 loop reads CASSYGWAHETQYF. CDR3 DNA sequence: TGTGCCAGCAGCTACGGATGGGCCCATGAGACCCAGTACTTC.

V gene TRBV6-9 combines with J gene TRBJ2-7, with 11 bases matching TRBD2. The CDR3 length is 15 residues. Trimming at V came to 2 bases and at J to 2 bases, leaving 2 bases not matched to a gene. Germline CDR1 MNHGY, CDR2 SVAAGI. CDR3 nucleotides: TGTGCCAGCAGTTATAGACTAGCGGGAACCTACGAGCAGTACTTC. Its translation: CASSYRLAGTYEQYF.